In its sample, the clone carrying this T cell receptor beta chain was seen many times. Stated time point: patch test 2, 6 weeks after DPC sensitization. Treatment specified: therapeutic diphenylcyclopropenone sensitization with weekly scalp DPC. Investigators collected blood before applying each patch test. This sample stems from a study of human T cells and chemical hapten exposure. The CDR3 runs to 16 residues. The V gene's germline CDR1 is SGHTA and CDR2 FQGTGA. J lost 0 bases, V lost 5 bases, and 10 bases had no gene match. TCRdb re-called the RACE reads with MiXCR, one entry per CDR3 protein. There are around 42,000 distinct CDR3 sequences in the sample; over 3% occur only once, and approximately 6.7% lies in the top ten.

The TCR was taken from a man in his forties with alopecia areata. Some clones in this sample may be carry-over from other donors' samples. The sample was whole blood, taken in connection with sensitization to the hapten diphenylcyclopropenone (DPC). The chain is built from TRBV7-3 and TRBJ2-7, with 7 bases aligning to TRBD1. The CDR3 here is CASSPGPGTDSYEQYF. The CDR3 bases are TGTGCCAGCAGCCCTGGGCCCGGGACAGACTCCTACGAGCAGTACTTC.